This TCR beta chain appears in the sequencing data of a study of blood T cell repertoires in COVID-19. As handled by the study authors: Quantification of nucleated cells was approximated via reference gene primer amplification. Profiled with immunoSEQ multiplex PCR; TCRdb holds only in-frame clones, not every one. That table furnishes V, J and clone size, whereas the DNA furnished D and trimming. In the table there are 350,000 to 450,000 clones, 70% to 90% of which are singletons. The Seattle patients, enrolled during active infection, were followed longitudinally. Trimming removed 3 bases from V and 7 bases from J; junction bases left unmatched: 13. Germline loops: CDR1 MNHNS, CDR2 SASEGT. The CDR3 contains 17 residues.

The receptor was isolated from a woman aged 60-75 years with COVID-19, enrolled during active disease. What was sequenced was peripheral blood. The chain couples TRBV6-1 to TRBJ1-4, with TRBD1 matching over 8 bases. The chain's CDR3 is CASSESITGGRSEKLFF. In nucleotides, the CDR3 is TGTGCCAGCAGTGAGTCCATAACAGGGGGACGGAGTGAAAAACTGTTTTTT.